The present T cell receptor beta chain was sequenced within a study of blood T cell repertoires in COVID-19. For the study at large: From the United States, Italy and Spain came samples of acute and convalescent COVID-19. In each case, the material was cDNA or gDNA derived from T cells, B-cell-depleted T cells, or PBMCs.

The ends were cut back, 5 bases at V and 7 bases at J, with 15 bases in the middle. Germline assignment: CDR1 GTSNPN and CDR2 SVGIG (reference sequence). The length of the CDR3 is 12 residues. Data came from immunoSEQ multiplex PCR; TCRdb stores just in-frame clones and leaves some out. The repertoire holds about 240,000 clones, with approximately 83% as singletons. V usage is TRBV30 and J usage is TRBJ2-7, with D possibly matching TRBD1 (6 bases). The sequenced sample was peripheral blood. The TCR sequence derives from a woman older than 75 with acute or convalescent COVID-19. The DNA for the CDR3 is TGTGCCTGGGGTCAGGGGACCGGGGAGCAGTACTTC. Translating it yields CAWGQGTGEQYF.